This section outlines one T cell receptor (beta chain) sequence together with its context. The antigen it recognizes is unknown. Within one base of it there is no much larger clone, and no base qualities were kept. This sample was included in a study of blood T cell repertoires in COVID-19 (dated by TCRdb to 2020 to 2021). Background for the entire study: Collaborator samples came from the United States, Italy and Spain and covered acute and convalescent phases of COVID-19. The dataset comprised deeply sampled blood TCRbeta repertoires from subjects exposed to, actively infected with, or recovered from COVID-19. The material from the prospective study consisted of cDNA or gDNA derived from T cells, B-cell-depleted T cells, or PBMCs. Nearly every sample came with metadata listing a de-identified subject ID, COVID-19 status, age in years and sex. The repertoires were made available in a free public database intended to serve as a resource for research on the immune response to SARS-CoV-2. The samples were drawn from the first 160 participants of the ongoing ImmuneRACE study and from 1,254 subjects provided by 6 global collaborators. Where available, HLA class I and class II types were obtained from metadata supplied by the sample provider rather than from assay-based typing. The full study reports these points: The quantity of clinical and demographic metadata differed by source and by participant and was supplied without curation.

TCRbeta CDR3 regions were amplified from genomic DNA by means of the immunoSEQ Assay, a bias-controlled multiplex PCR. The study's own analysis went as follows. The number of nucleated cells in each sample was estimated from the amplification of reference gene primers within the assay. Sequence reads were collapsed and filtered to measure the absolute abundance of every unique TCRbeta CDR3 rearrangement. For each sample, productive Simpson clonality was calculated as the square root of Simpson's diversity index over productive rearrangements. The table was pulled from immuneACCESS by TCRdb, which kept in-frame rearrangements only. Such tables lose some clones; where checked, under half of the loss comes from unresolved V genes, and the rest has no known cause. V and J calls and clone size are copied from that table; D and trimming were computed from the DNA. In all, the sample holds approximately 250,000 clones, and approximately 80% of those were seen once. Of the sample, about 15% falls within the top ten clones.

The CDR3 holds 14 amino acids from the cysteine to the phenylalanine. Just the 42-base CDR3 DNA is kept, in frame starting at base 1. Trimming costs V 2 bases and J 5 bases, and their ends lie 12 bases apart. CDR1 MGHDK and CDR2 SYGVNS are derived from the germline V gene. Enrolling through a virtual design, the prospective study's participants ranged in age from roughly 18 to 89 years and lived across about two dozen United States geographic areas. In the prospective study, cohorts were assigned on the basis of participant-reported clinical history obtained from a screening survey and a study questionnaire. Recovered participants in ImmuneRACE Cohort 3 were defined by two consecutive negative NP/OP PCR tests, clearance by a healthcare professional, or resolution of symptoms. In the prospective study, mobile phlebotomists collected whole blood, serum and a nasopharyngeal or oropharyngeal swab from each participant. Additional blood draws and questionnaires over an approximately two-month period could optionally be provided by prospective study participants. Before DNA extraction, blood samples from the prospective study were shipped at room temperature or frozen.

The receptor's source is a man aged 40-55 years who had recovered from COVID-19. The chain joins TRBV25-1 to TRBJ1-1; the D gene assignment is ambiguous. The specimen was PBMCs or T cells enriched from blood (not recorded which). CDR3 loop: CASSEPGKKTEAFF. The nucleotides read TGTGCCAGCAGTGAACCGGGGAAGAAGACTGAAGCTTTCTTT.